This T cell receptor beta chain was observed in a study of beta chain features in type 1 diabetes. The entirety of the isolated RNA underwent reverse transcription, so expressed TCRB transcripts were sequenced. Libraries were prepared by immunoSEQ multiplex PCR; TCRdb keeps only in-frame clonotypes and omits some of them. The table has 200,000 to 300,000 clones, 14% seen once; the top ten hold around 0.025%. This clone was found a few times. Its antigen is unidentified. Different DNA sequences within this sample yield the same CDR3. After removal of 4 bases from V and 5 bases from J, the junction contained 4 bases not matched to a gene. This CDR3 is 13 amino acids long. Germline CDR1 and CDR2: SGHNT and YYREEE (reference sequence). Study outcomes and limitations: Among all four CD4+ subsets, Type 1 diabetes patients had TCRB CDR3s that were moderately but significantly shorter. Patients and controls would be equally affected if PCR favored shorter templates.

The clonotype comes from a woman aged 35 to 49 in good health. Sequencing was done on a sample of naive CD4+ T cells from blood. The genes are TRBV5-4 and TRBJ2-5, with 8 bases lining up with TRBD1. The CDR3 coding sequence is TGTGCCAGCAGCCGGACAGGGAGGGAGACCCAGTACTTC. This translates into CASSRTGRETQYF.